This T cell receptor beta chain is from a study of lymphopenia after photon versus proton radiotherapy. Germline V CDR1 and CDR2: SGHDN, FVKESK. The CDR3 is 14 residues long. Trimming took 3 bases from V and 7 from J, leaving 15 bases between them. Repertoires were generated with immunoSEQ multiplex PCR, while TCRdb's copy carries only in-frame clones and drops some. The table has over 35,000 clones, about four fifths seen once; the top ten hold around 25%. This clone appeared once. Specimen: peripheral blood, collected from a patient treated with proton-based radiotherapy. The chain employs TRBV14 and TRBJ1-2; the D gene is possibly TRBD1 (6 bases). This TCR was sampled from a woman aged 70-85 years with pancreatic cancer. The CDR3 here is CASSQRPGASGYTF. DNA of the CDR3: TGTGCCAGCAGCCAGCGACCAGGGGCGAGTGGCTACACCTTC.